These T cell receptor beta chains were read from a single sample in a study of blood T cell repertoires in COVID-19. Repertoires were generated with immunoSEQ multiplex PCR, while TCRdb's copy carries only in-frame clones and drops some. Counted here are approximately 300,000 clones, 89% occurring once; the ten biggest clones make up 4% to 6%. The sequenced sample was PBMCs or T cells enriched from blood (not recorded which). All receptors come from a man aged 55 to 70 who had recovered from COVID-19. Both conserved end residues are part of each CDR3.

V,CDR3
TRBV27,CASRQNYGYTF
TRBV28,CASSFFYSNQPQHF
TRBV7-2,CASSLVVDYYSNEQYF
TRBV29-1,CSVGRGRDFQQYF
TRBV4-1,CASSPLGGTYNEQFF
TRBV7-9,CASSLVSTDTQYF
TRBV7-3,CASSSGQNTEAFF
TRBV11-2,CASSVQGGQPQHF
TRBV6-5,CASSMDREETQYF
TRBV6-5,CASRTSGRSREQYF
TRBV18,CASSPQNQGNTEAFF
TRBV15,CATSRDLRVGSYEQYF
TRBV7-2,CASSGSGSWGHEQFF
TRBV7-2,CASSWDRDYGYTF
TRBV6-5,CASSSRESTDTQYF
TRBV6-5,CASTKDRVRYGYTF
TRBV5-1,CASSLGQDHYEQYF
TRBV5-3,CARSLRDSSLQETQYF
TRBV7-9,CASSLGGGGISSYEQYF
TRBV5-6,CASSLGGTGTQETQYF
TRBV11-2,CASSFPAGGYNEQFF
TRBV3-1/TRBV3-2,CASSQGTANYGYTF
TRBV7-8,CASSLAPGGTYEQYF
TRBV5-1,CASSSNRGFNEQFF
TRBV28,CASSLWATLHF
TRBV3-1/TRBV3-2,CASSQDRDTQYF
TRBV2,CASSEEQDTEQYF
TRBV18,CASSPVLNRANQPQHF
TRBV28,CASKTGTSGGGRRNEQFF
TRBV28,CASSEGQGPETQYF
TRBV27,CASSWTERGLYEQYF
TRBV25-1,CASSESGKANTEAFF
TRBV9,CASSAGTRKEQYF
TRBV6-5,CASRGTATNEKLFF
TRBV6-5,CATMGSQHEKLFF
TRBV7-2,CASSLGGLVKETQYF
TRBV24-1,CATSDPGVVNEQFF
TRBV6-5,CASRQAGVGTGELFF
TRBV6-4,CASRPSGQTDAYGYTF
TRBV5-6,CASSSWTGSNEKLFF
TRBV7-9,CASSFGTSGIDEQFF
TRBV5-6,CASSLLNSRRTQYF
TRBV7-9,CASSLLGGQGANYGYTF
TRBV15,CATSRPPGQGMNTEAFF
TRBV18,CASSYDRGGGYTF
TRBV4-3,CASSQLPADSGTDTQYF
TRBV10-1,CASNSGRQGDTEAFF
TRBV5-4,CASSSDRYEQYF
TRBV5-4,CASSFRGSSTDTQYF
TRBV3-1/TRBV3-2,CASSHLQSNQPQHF
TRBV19,CASSTDRAGYGYTF
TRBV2,CASTGQGAGQPQHF
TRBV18,CASSPQDWIGRDSRYEQYF
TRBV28,CATQWGSSGRATYEQYF